These 22 T cell receptor beta chains share one sample of origin, sequenced in a study of cytomegalovirus exposure and HLA in healthy donors. The PCR used 60 Vbeta and 13 Jbeta primers. Libraries were prepared by immunoSEQ multiplex PCR; TCRdb keeps only in-frame clonotypes and omits some of them. The sample yields about 160,000 clones, around 88% seen once. Sequencing was carried out using PBMCs. The receptor source for this set is a young woman in good health and CMV-seronegative.

The gene calls are TRBV19 and TRBJ1-5, with 9 bases matching TRBD1. The CDR3 loop spans 16 amino acids. The junction had 12 bases not matched to a gene; V was cut back by 3 bases and J by 9 bases. Germline V CDR1 and CDR2: LNHDA, SQIVND (reference sequence). CDR3 residues: CASSIGTGLYGRPQHF. The CDR3 nucleotides read TGTGCCAGTAGTATCGGGACAGGGCTCTACGGGAGGCCCCAGCATTTT.

The chain joins TRBV27 to TRBJ2-7, with TRBD2 identical over 7 bases. Trimming cost V 4 bases and J 3 bases; bases outside gene matches: 3. Germline assignment: CDR1 MNHEY and CDR2 SMNVEV (reference sequence). This CDR3 is built from 13 residues. DNA for the CDR3: TGTGCCAGCAGTTGGGCTAGCGGCTACGAGCAGTACTTC. Encoded protein: CASSWASGYEQYF.

V and J are TRBV5-1 and TRBJ2-7, with 9 bases matching TRBD1. From germline, CDR1 is SGHRS and CDR2 YFSETQ. The CDR3 spans 14 residues. With 5 bases clipped from V and 5 bases from J, the junction kept 8 bases outside the gene matches. In nucleotides, the CDR3 is TGCGCCAGCAGGGATGGACAGGGGAAAAACGAGCAGTACTTC. Protein sequence: CASRDGQGKNEQYF.

V and J are TRBV5-4 and TRBJ2-6; tentative D call: TRBD2 (5 bases). CDR1 is SGHNT, CDR2 YYREEE, per germline (reference sequence). The CDR3 totals 14 residues. V gave up 4 bases and J gave up 2 bases, with 7 bases separating them. CDR3 region: CASSRDPGANVLTF. CDR3 DNA sequence: TGTGCCAGCAGCCGGGATCCTGGGGCCAACGTCCTGACTTTC.

This sequence joins TRBV20-1 and TRBJ1-5; D not certain. The germline gives CDR1 DFQATT, CDR2 SNEGSKA (reference sequence). This CDR3 comprises 11 residues. V was cut by 5 bases and J by 3 bases, with 5 bases left in between. CDR3 in amino acids: CSASYNQPQHF. CDR3 nucleotides: TGCAGTGCTTCTTACAATCAGCCCCAGCATTTT.

The gene calls are TRBV7-9 and TRBJ2-3; a possible D gene is TRBD1 (5 bases). The germline V and J ends were trimmed by 5 bases and 1 base, with 13 bases remaining between them. The length of the CDR3 is 15 residues. From germline, CDR1 is SEHNR and CDR2 FQNEAQ (reference sequence). The DNA for the CDR3 is TGTGCCAGCAGCCAACAGGCGTATGGCACAGATACGCAGTATTTT. Residues: CASSQQAYGTDTQYF.

The V and J genes are TRBV9 and TRBJ2-1; 7 nucleotides line up with TRBD2. V was pared by 3 bases and J by 7 bases, with 10 bases of the junction left unmatched. Germline V gives CDR1 SGDLS, CDR2 YYNGEE. The CDR3 extends over 15 amino acids. CDR3 sequence (DNA): TGTGCCAGCAGCGCAAGGACTAGTCCTAAGAATGAGCAGTTCTTC. Residues: CASSARTSPKNEQFF.

This rearrangement joins TRBV5-6 to TRBJ1-5, with TRBD1 identical over 10 bases. V dropped 2 bases and J dropped 7; count of bases not matched to a gene: 6. Germline V lookup: CDR1 SGHDT, CDR2 YYEEEE. The CDR3 is 15 amino acids. The DNA for the CDR3 is TGTGCCAGCAGCTTCGACAGGGGGCGAGGACAGCCCCAGCATTTT. It encodes CASSFDRGRGQPQHF.

This clone was observed a few times. This chain links TRBV6-1 with TRBJ1-4, with a tentative D call TRBD1 (5 bases). This CDR3 comprises 16 residues. V lost 3 bases and J 0 bases, leaving 11 bases between the germline ends. Germline loops: CDR1 MNHNS, CDR2 SASEGT. CDR3 DNA sequence: TGTGCCAGCAGTGATGGGGGGGGAGCAACTAATGAAAAACTGTTTTTT. This gives the protein CASSDGGGATNEKLFF.

V gene TRBV5-1 combines with J gene TRBJ2-5, with TRBD2 identical over 10 bases. Germline assignment: CDR1 SGHRS and CDR2 YFSETQ. V shed 0 bases, J shed 0 bases, and the junction held 8 bases outside the gene matches. The CDR3 has 18 residues. The CDR3 reads CASSLALAGALYQETQYF. The CDR3 nucleotides read TGCGCCAGCAGCTTGGCTCTAGCGGGAGCCCTGTACCAAGAGACCCAGTACTTC.

The chain is built from TRBV4-1 and TRBJ2-7; 9 positions agree with TRBD2. Germline-derived CDR1 and CDR2 are MGHRA and YSYEKL. The CDR3 contains 15 residues. V lost 2 bases to trimming and J lost 2 bases; unmatched junction nucleotides: 4. CDR3 region: CASSQTSGLPYEQYF. The CDR3 bases are TGCGCCAGCAGCCAAACTAGCGGGTTACCCTACGAGCAGTACTTC.

The chain joins TRBV5-4 to TRBJ2-1; tentatively, D is TRBD2 (6 bases). The CDR3 sequence is 15 residues long. The germline gives CDR1 SGHNT, CDR2 YYREEE (reference sequence). Trimming removed 0 bases from V and 6 bases from J, with 13 bases in between. The CDR3 here is CASSLDGRTPNEQFF. The DNA for the CDR3 is TGTGCCAGCAGCTTGGACGGGAGAACACCCAATGAGCAGTTCTTC. Supplemented by reference TRBV5-4 and TRBJ2-1, the full variable domain reads ETGVTQSPTHLIKTRGQQVTLRCSSQSGHNTVSWYQQALGQGPQFIFQYYREEENGRGNFPPRFSGLQFPNYSSELNVNALELDDSALYLCASSLDGRTPNEQFFGPGTRLTVL.

V is TRBV28 and J is TRBJ2-2; maybe TRBD2 (5 bases). Germline V gene data show CDR1 as MDHEN and CDR2 as SYDVKM. This CDR3 is 14 amino acids long. Trimming stripped 1 base from V and 6 bases from J, with 9 bases between. DNA for the CDR3: TGTGCCAGCAGTTTATCGGGGTCGGCCGGGGAGCTGTTTTTT. It yields the protein CASSLSGSAGELFF.

This clone was picked up one time. The chain couples TRBV7-2 to TRBJ2-5, with D perhaps TRBD2 (6 bases). The CDR3 covers 15 residues. CDR1 is SGHTA, CDR2 FQGNSA, per germline. V lost 5 bases to trimming and J lost 5 bases, with 18 bases between them. CDR3 amino acids: CASSATTLAAETQYF. The CDR3 DNA reads TGTGCCAGCAGCGCGACGACACTAGCTGCGGAGACCCAGTACTTC. Full variable domain (remainder filled in from reference TRBV7-2 and TRBJ2-5): GAGVSQSPSNKVTEKGKDVELRCDPISGHTALYWYRQSLGQGLEFLIYFQGNSAPDKSGLPSDRFSAERTGGSVSTLTIQRTQQEDSAVYLCASSATTLAAETQYFGPGTRLLVL.

The V and J genes are TRBV11-2 and TRBJ1-4, with TRBD1 identical over 8 bases. CDR3 length: 15 residues. Germline-derived CDR1 and CDR2 are SGHAT and FQNNGV. V lost 5 bases and J lost 3; bases outside the gene matches: 5. CDR3 in DNA: TGTGCCAGCAGCGCCTCAGGGGGCCCTAATGAAAAACTGTTTTTT. Amino acid sequence: CASSASGGPNEKLFF.

The CDR3 loop reads CASSFISSSGNTIYF. CDR3 coding DNA: TGTGCCAGCAGCTTCATCTCGAGCTCTGGAAACACCATATATTTT. This sequence joins TRBV5-6 and TRBJ1-3, with D unresolved. CDR1 is SGHDT and CDR2 is YYEEEE in the germline V gene. Trimming removed 2 bases from V and 0 bases from J, with 9 bases in between. The CDR3 has 15 residues.

The chain carries TRBV30 and TRBJ1-2; D uncertain. Germline CDR1 is GTSNPN and CDR2 is SVGIG (reference sequence). The CDR3 contains 13 residues. The germline V and J ends were trimmed by 0 bases and 7 bases, with 12 bases remaining between them. The CDR3: CAWSVQQAGGYTF. The CDR3 coding sequence is TGTGCCTGGAGTGTACAGCAGGCGGGTGGCTACACCTTC.

The V and J genes are TRBV27 and TRBJ2-7, with D possibly TRBD2 on 6 matching bases. This CDR3 has 15 residues. CDR1 is MNHEY and CDR2 is SMNVEV in the germline V gene (reference sequence). V dropped 7 bases and J dropped 4 bases, with 20 bases sitting between them. CDR3 sequence (DNA): TGTGCCAGCACCGACACGCCGGGACTGACATACGAGCAGTACTTC. It translates to CASTDTPGLTYEQYF.

This clone showed up just once. The rearrangement joins TRBV6-5 to TRBJ2-5; TRBD2 matches at 9 bases. CDR1 and CDR2 (germline): MNHEY, SVGAGI. The V and J ends lost 6 bases and 4 bases, in that order; junction bases with no gene match: 6. This CDR3 comprises 14 residues. The chain's CDR3 is CASRRGGLPETQYF. As DNA, the CDR3 is TGTGCCAGCAGGCGGGGGGGACTCCCAGAGACCCAGTACTTC.

The V gene is TRBV4-1, the J gene TRBJ2-2, with D perhaps TRBD2 (6 bases). Germline CDR1 reads MGHRA; CDR2 reads YSYEKL. The CDR3 has 16 residues. With 3 bases removed from V and 4 bases from J, the gap between germline ends came to 15 bases. CDR3 sequence reads: CASSQGLRGPTGELFF. In nucleotides, the CDR3 is TGCGCCAGCAGCCAGGGACTCCGGGGTCCCACCGGGGAGCTGTTTTTT.

This clone was recorded only once. J is TRBJ2-3 and V is TRBV13; the match to TRBD2 covers 9 bases. Germline assignment: CDR1 PRHDT and CDR2 FYEKMQ (reference sequence). V dropped 3 bases and J dropped 5; count of bases not matched to a gene: 3. This CDR3 comprises 14 residues. The CDR3 DNA reads TGTGCCAGCAGCTTCGGTAGCGGGAGAGATACGCAGTATTTT. This translates into CASSFGSGRDTQYF. The variable domain in full, with the rest retrieved from reference TRBV13 and TRBJ2-3, is AAGVIQSPRHLIKEKRETATLKCYPIPRHDTVYWYQQGPGQDPQFLISFYEKMQSDKGSIPDRFSAQQFSDYHSELNMSSLELGDSALYFCASSFGSGRDTQYFGPGTRLTVL.

This clone appeared once. The chain employs TRBV28 and TRBJ2-3, with 8 bases identical to TRBD2. Germline CDR1 reads MDHEN; CDR2 reads SYDVKM. The CDR3 consists of 15 residues. J was trimmed by 1 base and V by 6 bases; bases with no gene match: 6. The CDR3 coding sequence is TGTGCCAGCAGACCAGCGGGGGTTGGCACAGATACGCAGTATTTT. Translated, it gives CASRPAGVGTDTQYF.